A single sample is the source of the 20 T cell receptor beta chains below, sequenced in a study of T-cell reconstitution after alpha-beta-depleted transplantation in children. Unique molecular identifiers were used in preparing the TCRbeta library. A single record per CDR3 protein comes from TCRdb applying MiXCR to the PCR reads. The table includes around 500,000 distinct CDR3 sequences, 23% detected once. The sequences come from PBMCs, mostly from graft donor cells, collected 360 days after TCRalphabeta/CD19-depleted stem cell transplant. The receptors were sampled from a boy less than two years old who had a stem cell transplant for acute myeloid leukemia, so the T cells may come from the graft donor.

DNA of the CDR3: TGCGCCAGCAGCCAAGAGACGAGAGATCCCTACAATGAGCAGTTCTTC. Its translation: CASSQETRDPYNEQFF. The V call is TRBV4-3, the J call TRBJ2-1, with D hard to call. V was trimmed by 0 bases and J by 2 bases, leaving 11 bases between them. The CDR3 extends over 16 amino acids. Germline V gives CDR1 LGHNA, CDR2 YSLEER.

The chain employs TRBV20-1 and TRBJ2-1; 7 bases agree with TRBD2. The CDR3 loop spans 15 amino acids. The V gene end was trimmed by 0 bases and the J gene end by 0 bases; junction bases not matched to a gene: 2. The V gene's germline CDR1 is DFQATT and CDR2 SNEGSKA (reference sequence). The CDR3 region is CSARDRDYSYNEQFF. The CDR3 nucleotides read TGCAGTGCTAGAGATCGGGACTACTCCTACAATGAGCAGTTCTTC.

In this sample, this clonotype turned up many times. CDR3 sequence (DNA): TGCAGCGTTTCGGGACAGGGAAGCTACAATGAGCAGTTCTTC. It codes for CSVSGQGSYNEQFF. The J gene is TRBJ2-1, the V gene TRBV29-1, with 9 bases identical to TRBD1. CDR3 length equals 14 residues. Germline values: CDR1 SQVTM, CDR2 ANQGSEA. The trim removed 5 bases at V and 3 bases at J, leaving 5 bases unmatched.

V and J are TRBV4-3 and TRBJ2-1; the D is unclear. Trimming shortened V by 1 base and J by 7 bases, and 11 bases separated the two germline ends. This CDR3 is 14 amino acids long. Germline CDR1 and CDR2: LGHNA and YSLEER. The CDR3 loop is CASSQVGRGNEQFF. The CDR3 nucleotides are TGCGCCAGCAGCCAAGTCGGTCGTGGGAATGAGCAGTTCTTC.

This clonotype was found a few times. The rearrangement joins TRBV6-2 or TRBV6-3 to TRBJ1-2, with D hard to call. Germline CDR1 and CDR2: MNHEY and SVGEGT. The ends were cut back, 2 bases at V and 5 bases at J, with 9 bases in the middle. This CDR3 has 13 residues. The DNA for the CDR3 is TGTGCCAGCAGTTACCTGGCTGGATATGGCTACACCTTC. Translated: CASSYLAGYGYTF.

The chain combines TRBV5-1 with TRBJ2-1; no definite D call. The CDR3 sequence is 13 residues long. The germline V and J ends were trimmed by 1 base and 4 bases, with 6 bases remaining between them. CDR1 is SGHRS and CDR2 is YFSETQ in the germline V gene. CDR3 DNA: TGCGCCAGCAGCTTGACTAATTACAATGAGCAGTTCTTC. Translating gives CASSLTNYNEQFF.

As for this clonotype: A read error is possible here, since a much larger clone lies one base away. This chain joins TRBV20-1 and TRBJ2-2; weak D call: TRBD2 (6 bases). CDR1 and CDR2 from the germline V gene are DFQATT and SNEGSKA (reference sequence). The CDR3 is 13 residues long. CDR3: CSVPGGVPGELYF. CDR3 nucleotide sequence: TGCAGTGTTCCCGGCGGGGTCCCCGGGGAGCTGTATTTT.

This clonotype has just a few counts. The chain uses TRBV12-3 or TRBV12-4 and TRBJ2-2, with D maybe TRBD2 (5 bases). The CDR3 length is 12 residues. V was pared by 3 bases and J by 10 bases, with 9 bases between. Here the CDR3 DNA reads TGTGCCAGCAGTTTCGGGGTGATGGAGCTGTTTTTT. Its translation: CASSFGVMELFF.

Many counts were recorded for this clonotype. This chain connects TRBV7-9 to TRBJ2-2, with TRBD2 matching over 11 bases. V shed 4 bases, J shed 0 bases, and the junction held 4 bases outside the gene matches. From germline, CDR1 is SEHNR and CDR2 FQNEAQ (reference sequence). This CDR3 has 17 amino acids. CDR3 region: CASSSRLAGTNTGELFF. In DNA form, the CDR3 reads TGTGCCAGCAGCTCCAGACTAGCGGGGACGAACACCGGGGAGCTGTTTTTT.

The chain combines TRBV10-2 with TRBJ1-4; TRBD1 is a possible D gene (6 bases). Germline V gene lookup returns CDR1 WSHSY and CDR2 SAAADI. Trimming removed 3 bases from V and 0 bases from J, with 11 bases in between. The CDR3 runs 16 residues. CDR3 residues: CASSEGGYATNEKLFF. In DNA, the CDR3 is TGCGCCAGCAGTGAAGGGGGTTATGCAACTAATGAAAAACTGTTTTTT.

The V call is TRBV5-6, the J call TRBJ2-5; 9 bases align to TRBD2. Trimming removed 1 base from V and 4 bases from J; junction bases left unmatched: 8. The CDR3 is 16 amino acids. In germline, CDR1 is SGHDT, CDR2 YYEEEE. The CDR3 reads CASSLYLAGRGETQYF. For the CDR3, the DNA is TGTGCCAGCAGCTTGTATCTAGCGGGAAGGGGAGAGACCCAGTACTTC.

This clonotype was counted at least ten times. J is TRBJ2-3 and V is TRBV5-1; no clear D gene. Trimming removed 0 bases at V and 2 bases at J, with 7 bases between. The length of the CDR3 is 14 residues. Germline V lookup: CDR1 SGHRS, CDR2 YFSETQ. The CDR3 here is CASSLGLNTDTQYF. DNA of the CDR3: TGCGCCAGCAGCTTGGGACTGAACACAGATACGCAGTATTTT.

This clonotype was detected many times. This chain links TRBV12-3 or TRBV12-4 with TRBJ2-1, with 13 bases identical to TRBD2. The CDR3 runs 16 residues. V lost 6 bases to trimming and J lost 8 bases; unmatched junction nucleotides: 10. This CDR3 reads CASRPSLAGGQDEQFF. CDR3 in DNA: TGTGCCAGCAGACCGTCACTAGCGGGGGGGCAGGATGAGCAGTTCTTC.

This clonotype appeared a few times. The CDR3 spells CASPDRGGGANVLTF. CDR3 DNA sequence: TGTGCCAGCCCTGATAGGGGCGGTGGGGCCAACGTCCTGACTTTC. The chain joins TRBV12-3 or TRBV12-4 to TRBJ2-6; D may be TRBD1 (5 bases). The CDR3 sequence is 15 residues long. V lost 8 bases, J lost 3 bases, and 14 bases lay in between.

This clonotype came up a few times. The J gene is TRBJ2-6, the V gene TRBV2, with a possible D match to TRBD1 (6 bases). Germline V lookup: CDR1 SNHLY, CDR2 FYNNEI. The CDR3 length is 14 residues. V was clipped by 5 bases and J by 4 bases, with 9 bases between them. The CDR3 sequence is CASSTGSGANVLTF. CDR3 bases: TGTGCCAGCAGTACAGGGTCGGGGGCCAACGTCCTGACTTTC. Full variable domain (remainder filled in from reference TRBV2 and TRBJ2-6): EPEVTQTPSHQVTQMGQEVILRCVPISNHLYFYWYRQILGQKVEFLVSFYNNEISEKSEIFDDQFSVERPDGSNFTLKIRSTKLEDSAMYFCASSTGSGANVLTFGAGSRLTVL.

The chain links TRBV12-3 or TRBV12-4 to TRBJ1-2; 7 positions agree with TRBD1. With 6 bases clipped from V and 2 bases from J, the junction kept 9 bases outside the gene matches. The CDR3 runs to 15 residues. The CDR3 here is CASSTGVVSNYGYTF. For the CDR3, the DNA is TGTGCCAGCAGCACAGGGGTGGTGTCAAACTATGGCTACACCTTC.

This clonotype was seen repeatedly, ten times or more. The J gene is TRBJ2-1, the V gene TRBV6-5; 9 bases fit TRBD1. The CDR3 runs 14 residues. Looked up from germline, CDR1 is MNHEY and CDR2 is SVGAGI. The junction had 11 bases not matched to a gene; V was cut back by 8 bases and J by 9 bases. The CDR3 spells CASLTLDRGGEQFF. CDR3 coding DNA: TGTGCCAGCCTTACCTTGGACAGGGGAGGTGAGCAGTTCTTC.

The chain has TRBV12-3 or TRBV12-4 and TRBJ1-2; possibly TRBD1 for D (5 bases). V shed 5 bases and J shed 6 bases, with 13 bases lying between them. CDR3 length: 13 amino acids. The chain's CDR3 is CASSPARGNGYTF. CDR3 bases: TGTGCCAGCAGTCCCGCCCGGGGGAATGGCTACACCTTC.

This clonotype has a handful of counts. The chain has TRBV6-1 and TRBJ2-7; D might be TRBD2 (6 bases). Germline lookup yields CDR1 MNHNS and CDR2 SASEGT. The CDR3 is 15 residues long. Trimming took off 6 bases at V and 7 bases at J, with 22 bases between the two ends. The CDR3 reads CASSQPRDSLGEQYF. CDR3 sequence (DNA): TGTGCCAGCAGCCAACCCCGGGACTCCCTTGGGGAGCAGTACTTC.

This chain's CDR3 is CASHDRGNYNSPLHF. The CDR3 DNA sequence: TGTGCCAGCCACGACAGGGGTAACTATAATTCACCCCTCCACTTT. This chain joins TRBV27 and TRBJ1-6; 8 nucleotides match TRBD1. This CDR3 spans 15 amino acids. Germline V gene sequence: CDR1 MNHEY, CDR2 SMNVEV (reference sequence). V was clipped by 8 bases and J by 3 bases; unmatched bases: 6.